The 22 T cell receptor beta chains below come from one sample, sequenced in a study of T cell responses to AZD1222 COVID-19 vaccine. The table came from immunoSEQ multiplex PCR; TCRdb's copy has only in-frame clones and leaves some out. The sample holds about 50,000 clones, about 85% seen once. The material was peripheral blood, obtained on day 0 of MenACWY control vaccination. The receptors shown here come from an adult in good health.

The chain links TRBV6-5 to TRBJ1-5; no definite D call. Germline V gene data show CDR1 as MNHEY and CDR2 as SVGAGI. V was trimmed by 6 bases and J by 6 bases, leaving 15 bases between them. This CDR3 has 14 residues. CDR3 DNA sequence: TGTGCCAGCAGCGATGGCTTTCGGGGTCAGCCCCAGCATTTT. This translates into CASSDGFRGQPQHF.

This clone was counted a few times. The CDR3 loop reads CASSLLIGGRNTGELFF. CDR3 in DNA: TGTGCCAGCAGTTTACTCATTGGCGGGCGGAACACCGGGGAGCTGTTTTTT. This sequence joins TRBV27 and TRBJ2-2, with a weak D call TRBD2 (5 bases). The CDR3 contains 17 residues. V lost 2 bases and J 1 base, leaving 14 bases between the germline ends. The germline CDR1 and CDR2 sequences are MNHEY and SMNVEV (reference sequence).

This chain joins TRBV29-1 and TRBJ1-1; the D gene is possibly TRBD1 (6 bases). Per the germline V gene, CDR1 is SQVTM and CDR2 is ANQGSEA. The CDR3 is 10 amino acids. V lost 6 bases and J lost 8, with 10 bases in between. The CDR3 is CSVGGKEAFF. The CDR3 nucleotides read TGCAGCGTAGGGGGAAAAGAAGCTTTCTTT.

The CDR3 region is CASTTDTGAYSNQPQHF. In DNA form, the CDR3 reads TGTGCCAGTACCACGGACACGGGGGCTTATAGCAATCAGCCCCAGCATTTT. The J gene is TRBJ1-5, the V gene TRBV19, with D maybe TRBD1 (6 bases). Germline V CDR1 and CDR2: LNHDA, SQIVND (reference sequence). V was pared by 7 bases and J by 0 bases, with 19 bases between. The CDR3 contains 17 residues. The full variable domain, with the rest looked up from reference TRBV19 and TRBJ1-5, is DGGITQSPKYLFRKEGQNVTLSCEQNLNHDAMYWYRQDPGQGLRLIYYSQIVNDFQKGDIAEGYSVSREKKESFPLTVTSAQKNPTAFYLCASTTDTGAYSNQPQHFGDGTRLSIL.

The gene calls are TRBV7-8 and TRBJ2-2; no firm D call. The CDR3 length is 14 residues. CDR1 SGHVS and CDR2 FQNEAQ come from the germline V gene. V dropped 1 base and J dropped 6 bases, with 9 bases sitting between them. As DNA, the CDR3 is TGTGCCAGCAGCTTAGTAGCTCGGGCCGGGGAGCTGTTTTTT. It yields the protein CASSLVARAGELFF.

The gene calls are TRBV19 and TRBJ1-5; 8 positions agree with TRBD1. The CDR3 is made up of 13 amino acids. Trimming removed 5 bases from V and 6 bases from J; junction bases left unmatched: 3. Germline values: CDR1 LNHDA, CDR2 SQIVND (reference sequence). The CDR3 sequence: CASSPDRAQPQHF. The CDR3 nucleotides are TGTGCCAGTAGTCCGGACAGGGCTCAGCCCCAGCATTTT.

The count of this clone is one. The CDR3 sequence is CASNSGTAGEKLFF. As DNA, the CDR3 is TGTGCCAGTAATTCCGGGACAGCTGGGGAAAAACTGTTTTTT. This chain joins TRBV19 and TRBJ1-4, with 7 bases identical to TRBD1. After removal of 7 bases from V and 8 bases from J, the junction contained 10 bases not matched to a gene. Germline-derived CDR1 and CDR2 are LNHDA and SQIVND (reference sequence). The CDR3 runs 14 residues.

This sequence joins TRBV6-5 and TRBJ2-5; D is undetermined. Per the germline V gene, CDR1 is MNHEY and CDR2 is SVGAGI. The CDR3 sequence is 13 residues long. Trimming removed 7 bases at V and 0 bases at J, with 9 bases between. Here the CDR3 reads CASIARNQETQYF. The CDR3 nucleotides are TGTGCCAGCATCGCCCGGAACCAAGAGACCCAGTACTTC.

As DNA, the CDR3 is TGTGCCAGCAGCTTAGGACTGAACTCCTACAATGAGCAGTTCTTC. Translated, it gives CASSLGLNSYNEQFF. This chain links TRBV11-2 with TRBJ2-1; D is undetermined. The V and J ends lost 1 base and 0 bases respectively, with 7 bases between them. The germline V gene has CDR1 SGHAT and CDR2 FQNNGV. This CDR3 has 15 amino acids. The full variable domain, with the rest looked up from reference TRBV11-2 and TRBJ2-1, is EAGVAQSPRYKIIEKRQSVAFWCNPISGHATLYWYQQILGQGPKLLIQFQNNGVVDDSQLPKDRFSAERLKGVDSTLKIQPAKLEDSAVYLCASSLGLNSYNEQFFGPGTRLTVL.

This clone has a single count. The chain links TRBV11-2 to TRBJ1-6, with 8 bases matching TRBD1. The CDR3 length is 15 residues. Germline V CDR1 and CDR2: SGHAT, FQNNGV. V lost 6 bases to trimming and J lost 5 bases; unmatched junction nucleotides: 6. CDR3 in DNA: TGTGCCAGCAGTTCACAGGGGGATAATAATTCACCCCTCCACTTT. This codes for CASSSQGDNNSPLHF.

V and J are TRBV29-1 and TRBJ1-1; D is uncertain. CDR3 length: 11 amino acids. Germline CDR1 is SQVTM and CDR2 is ANQGSEA. The V and J ends lost 5 bases and 1 base respectively, with 5 bases between them. The CDR3 loop reads CSVRGNTEAFF. In nucleotides, the CDR3 is TGCAGCGTTCGTGGGAACACTGAAGCTTTCTTT.

This chain connects TRBV10-3 to TRBJ1-2, with 9 bases lining up with TRBD1. Germline loops: CDR1 ENHRY, CDR2 SYGVKD. J gave up 4 bases and V 10 bases, and 4 bases lay outside the gene matches. CDR3 size: 12 residues. The CDR3 sequence: CANQGQGYGYTF. CDR3 DNA sequence: TGTGCCAACCAGGGACAGGGCTATGGCTACACCTTC.

The chain is built from TRBV28 and TRBJ2-5; no clear D. This CDR3 has 11 residues. Germline assignment: CDR1 MDHEN and CDR2 SYDVKM. Trimming left V 3 bases short and J 3 bases short, with 2 bases between. The CDR3 coding sequence is TGTGCCAGCAGTTTCAAAGAGACCCAGTACTTC. Translated: CASSFKETQYF.

V gene TRBV28 combines with J gene TRBJ1-1; D remains ambiguous. Germline values: CDR1 MDHEN, CDR2 SYDVKM. V lost 3 bases and J 5 bases, leaving 13 bases between the germline ends. The CDR3 extends over 14 amino acids. The CDR3 bases are TGTGCCAGCAGTTTGCCCACAAGGTCGACTGAAGCTTTCTTT. Amino acid sequence: CASSLPTRSTEAFF. The variable domain in full, with the rest retrieved from reference TRBV28 and TRBJ1-1, is DVKVTQSSRYLVKRTGEKVFLECVQDMDHENMFWYRQDPGLGLRLIYFSYDVKMKEKGDIPEGYSVSREKKERFSLILESASTNQTSMYLCASSLPTRSTEAFFGQGTRLTVV.

The rearrangement links TRBV19 to TRBJ2-6; D is unresolved. The V gene lost 1 base and the J gene lost 1 base, with 11 bases spanning the gap. Per the germline V gene, CDR1 is LNHDA and CDR2 is SQIVND (reference sequence). The CDR3 has 17 residues. CDR3 sequence (DNA): TGTGCCAGTAGTATAGCCCTCGTGTCTTCTGGGGCCAACGTCCTGACTTTC. This translates into CASSIALVSSGANVLTF.

This rearrangement joins TRBV28 to TRBJ1-4; 8 bases align to TRBD1. The germline CDR1 and CDR2 sequences are MDHEN and SYDVKM. This CDR3 region has 14 residues. Trimming at V came to 4 bases and at J to 4 bases, leaving 2 bases not matched to a gene. CDR3 DNA sequence: TGTGCCAGCAGTTCAGGGGGCATTAATGAAAAACTGTTTTTT. It is translated as CASSSGGINEKLFF.

The chain joins TRBV5-5 to TRBJ1-1; the D is unclear. V was cut by 3 bases and J by 4 bases, with 10 bases left in between. The CDR3 spans 13 residues. In germline, CDR1 is SGHKS, CDR2 YYEKEE (reference sequence). As DNA, the CDR3 is TGTGCCAGCAGCTCCCCGGGGATCACTGAAGCTTTCTTT. It yields the protein CASSSPGITEAFF.

This clone was seen a few times. The genes are TRBV6-2 or TRBV6-3 and TRBJ1-2, with TRBD1 matching over 7 bases. Per germline, CDR1 MNHEY and CDR2 SVGEGT. After removal of 4 bases from V and 7 bases from J, the junction contained 12 bases not matched to a gene. CDR3 size: 15 residues. The CDR3 region is CASSLPGQILSGYTF. The CDR3 DNA reads as TGTGCCAGCAGTTTGCCGGGACAGATTCTCTCTGGCTACACCTTC.

The chain combines TRBV7-6 with TRBJ2-3; 13 positions agree with TRBD2. The CDR3 spans 16 residues. Germline values: CDR1 SGHVS, CDR2 FNYEAQ. The junction had 4 bases not matched to a gene; V was cut back by 5 bases and J by 2 bases. The CDR3 spells CASSLGLAGNTDTQYF. The CDR3, as DNA: TGTGCCAGCAGCCTGGGACTAGCGGGGAACACAGATACGCAGTATTTT.

V and J are TRBV4-1 and TRBJ1-5, with 9 bases matching TRBD1. Looked up from germline, CDR1 is MGHRA and CDR2 is YSYEKL. The CDR3 has 16 amino acids. With V trimmed by 3 bases and J by 1 base, 4 bases remained unmatched. CDR3 amino acids: CASSHLDRGSNQPQHF. Written as DNA, the CDR3 is TGCGCCAGCAGCCATCTAGACAGGGGGAGCAATCAGCCCCAGCATTTT.

This chain connects TRBV5-1 to TRBJ2-7; TRBD1 matches at 9 bases. The CDR3 loop spans 14 amino acids. Germline assignment: CDR1 SGHRS and CDR2 YFSETQ. The trim removed 2 bases at V and 6 bases at J, leaving 6 bases unmatched. In DNA form, the CDR3 reads TGCGCCAGCAGCTTCCGGACAGGGGAAGGCGAGCAGTACTTC. Its translation is CASSFRTGEGEQYF.

The V gene is TRBV9, the J gene TRBJ2-6; 12 bases align to TRBD1. V shed 7 bases, J shed 4 bases, and the junction held 9 bases outside the gene matches. The CDR3 is 17 residues long. Germline CDR1 reads SGDLS; CDR2 reads YYNGEE. The CDR3 nucleotides are TGTGCCAGCGGCCGGGGACAGGGGGCGCGAGGGGCCAACGTCCTGACTTTC. Encoded protein: CASGRGQGARGANVLTF.